Shown below are 24 T cell receptor beta chains from a single sample sequenced in a study of human T cells and chemical hapten exposure. TCRdb re-analysed the RACE reads in MiXCR, keeping a single row per CDR3 protein. The sample carries 95,000 to 150,000 distinct CDR3 sequences, roughly an eighth recorded once. Time point: patch test 1, 2 weeks after DPC sensitization. Documented treatment: therapeutic diphenylcyclopropenone sensitization with weekly scalp DPC. Source: whole blood, taken in connection with sensitization to the hapten diphenylcyclopropenone (DPC). These receptors were obtained from a young man with alopecia areata. Some clones in this sample may be carry-over from other donors' samples.

This chain uses TRBV6-6 with TRBJ1-2; the D is unclear. The V and J ends lost 6 bases and 7 bases respectively, with 15 bases between them. Germline V gives CDR1 MNHNY, CDR2 SVGAGI (reference sequence). CDR3 length: 13 residues. CDR3 sequence reads: CASRVGMAGGYTF. CDR3 sequence (DNA): TGTGCCAGCAGGGTCGGGATGGCTGGTGGCTACACCTTC.

This clonotype was observed a few times. The genes are TRBV7-2 and TRBJ2-2; D call uncertain. CDR1 is SGHTA, CDR2 FQGNSA, per germline. This CDR3 comprises 11 residues. Deletions cut 6 bases from V and 7 bases from J, with 6 bases between. DNA for the CDR3: TGTGCCAGCAGGGGCGACGGGGAGCTGTTTTTT. Translation gives CASRGDGELFF. Full variable domain (missing parts from reference TRBV7-2 and TRBJ2-2): GAGVSQSPSNKVTEKGKDVELRCDPISGHTALYWYRQSLGQGLEFLIYFQGNSAPDKSGLPSDRFSAERTGGSVSTLTIQRTQQEDSAVYLCASRGDGELFFGEGSRLTVL.

The rearrangement links TRBV7-6 to TRBJ2-7; D might be TRBD1 (6 bases). CDR3 length: 14 amino acids. V lost 1 base, J lost 3 bases, and 10 bases lay in between. The germline gives CDR1 SGHVS, CDR2 FNYEAQ. DNA of the CDR3: TGTGCCAGCAGCTTAGATCCAGGGGACTACGAGCAGTACTTC. It translates to CASSLDPGDYEQYF.

The rearrangement links TRBV7-9 to TRBJ1-5, with 7 bases that match TRBD1. The CDR3 is 15 amino acids. J was trimmed by 4 bases and V by 1 base; bases with no gene match: 4. Germline V CDR1 and CDR2: SEHNR, FQNEAQ (reference sequence). The CDR3 nucleotides read TGTGCCAGCAGCTTAGGGGACAGCGAAAATCAGCCCCAGCATTTT. It codes for CASSLGDSENQPQHF.

CDR3 bases: TGCGCCAGCAGCTTGGCGGTCGCAAGCTCCTACAATGAGCAGTTCTTC. Translation gives CASSLAVASSYNEQFF. The J gene is TRBJ2-1, the V gene TRBV5-1; no clear D. Germline CDR1 reads SGHRS; CDR2 reads YFSETQ. This CDR3 comprises 16 residues. Trimming cost V 0 bases and J 0 bases, with 10 bases left between them.

This clonotype was seen repeatedly, ten times or more. V gene TRBV4-3 combines with J gene TRBJ2-3; D perhaps matches TRBD2 (6 bases). CDR3 length: 14 residues. Between the trimmed V and J ends, which lost 4 bases and 1 base, there was a span of 9 bases. CDR1 and CDR2 (germline): LGHNA, YSLEER. This CDR3 reads CASSRRGGTDTQYF. CDR3 coding DNA: TGCGCCAGCAGCCGGCGGGGCGGCACAGATACGCAGTATTTT.

This clonotype was seen ten or more times. This rearrangement joins TRBV3-1 to TRBJ1-1; D not certain. The V end lost 0 bases, the J end lost 3 bases, and 11 bases lay between the germline ends. The germline V gene has CDR1 LGHDT and CDR2 YNNKEL (reference sequence). The CDR3 runs 15 residues. DNA for the CDR3: TGTGCCAGCAGCCAAGATTTGGGGTTTTACACTGAAGCTTTCTTT. Translating gives CASSQDLGFYTEAFF. Drawing the rest from reference TRBV3-1 and TRBJ1-1, the complete variable domain is DTAVSQTPKYLVTQMGNDKSIKCEQNLGHDTMYWYKQDSKKFLKIMFSYNNKELIINETVPNRFSPKSPDKAHLNLHINSLELGDSAVYFCASSQDLGFYTEAFFGQGTRLTVV.

This clonotype appeared a few times. V and J are TRBV11-2 and TRBJ1-1; possibly TRBD1 for D (5 bases). Trimming pared 1 base from V and 11 bases from J, leaving 11 bases between. CDR1 is SGHAT and CDR2 is FQNNGV in the germline V gene. This CDR3 has 12 residues. The CDR3 DNA reads TGTGCCAGCAGCTTAGGGGGCTTTTTGGCTTTCTTT. Its protein is CASSLGGFLAFF.

In its sample, this clonotype was seen once. The V call is TRBV12-5, the J call TRBJ2-2, with D possibly being TRBD2 (5 bases). This CDR3 spans 15 amino acids. Germline V gene sequence: CDR1 LGHNT, CDR2 FRNRAP. Trimming left V 6 bases short and J 6 bases short, with 17 bases between. CDR3 amino acids: CASGPDTQEAGELFF. DNA for the CDR3: TGTGCTAGTGGCCCCGACACCCAGGAGGCCGGGGAGCTGTTTTTT.

There are a few counts of this clonotype. The chain recombines TRBV4-3 with TRBJ2-4, with TRBD1 matching 11 bases. Per the germline V gene, CDR1 is LGHNA and CDR2 is YSLEER. The CDR3 is 13 residues long. The ends lost 6 bases at V and 12 bases at J; junction bases unmatched: 7. DNA of the CDR3: TGCGCCAGCAGTCGGGACAGGGGGAGGCCTCAGTACTTC. Translated, it gives CASSRDRGRPQYF.

This clonotype has just a few counts. The chain couples TRBV14 to TRBJ1-4; D gene unclear. Trimming shortened V by 4 bases and J by 4 bases, and 13 bases separated the two germline ends. CDR3 length: 15 amino acids. Germline CDR1 and CDR2: SGHDN and FVKESK. The CDR3 DNA reads as TGTGCCAGCAGCCGAAAGGCCCCGATTAATGAAAAACTGTTTTTT. It specifies CASSRKAPINEKLFF.

This clonotype was counted between two and nine times. This sequence joins TRBV6-2 or TRBV6-3 and TRBJ2-1; TRBD2 matches 10 bases. The germline V gene has CDR1 MNHEY and CDR2 SVGEGT. This CDR3 contains 16 residues. V gave up 2 bases and J gave up 5 bases; unmatched junction bases: 6. The CDR3 here is CASSYQAGGFDNEQFF. The DNA for the CDR3 is TGTGCCAGCAGTTACCAAGCGGGGGGGTTTGACAATGAGCAGTTCTTC.

This clonotype was seen more than once but under ten times. The CDR3 DNA sequence: TGTGCCAGCAGCTGGCGACAGGGAGAAGCTTTCTTT. It specifies CASSWRQGEAFF. V and J are TRBV3-1 and TRBJ1-1; 7 bases match TRBD1. This CDR3 has 12 amino acids. Germline values: CDR1 LGHDT, CDR2 YNNKEL (reference sequence). J lost 8 bases, V lost 5 bases, and 5 bases had no gene match.

CDR3 amino acids: CASSPGGAVNYGYTF. The DNA of the CDR3 is TGTGCCAGCAGCCCCGGGGGGGCTGTTAACTATGGCTACACCTTC. This chain uses TRBV28 with TRBJ1-2; D possibly corresponds to TRBD1 (6 bases). The CDR3 sequence is 15 residues long. Germline V gene sequence: CDR1 MDHEN, CDR2 SYDVKM. The V end lost 6 bases, the J end lost 1 base, and 15 bases lay between the germline ends.

The genes are TRBV4-1 and TRBJ2-1; D ambiguous. This CDR3 spans 14 amino acids. CDR1 and CDR2 (germline): MGHRA, YSYEKL. Deletions cut 0 bases from V and 9 bases from J, with 12 bases between. CDR3 sequence (DNA): TGCGCCAGCAGCCAAGATGGAAAGGGAAGTGAGCAGTTCTTC. It yields the protein CASSQDGKGSEQFF.

This clonotype was detected only a few times. V usage is TRBV5-1 and J usage is TRBJ2-3, with 7 bases matching TRBD2. Germline V lookup: CDR1 SGHRS, CDR2 YFSETQ. V was clipped by 1 base and J by 6 bases; unmatched bases: 2. The CDR3 sequence is 13 residues long. The CDR3, as DNA: TGCGCCAGCAGCTTGACTAGCGAGGATACGCAGTATTTT. Translated: CASSLTSEDTQYF.

The CDR3: CSVWTGLAKNIQYF. CDR3 coding DNA: TGCAGCGTTTGGACAGGGCTAGCCAAAAACATTCAGTACTTC. The rearrangement uses TRBV29-1 and TRBJ2-4, with 8 bases that match TRBD1. The CDR3 is 14 amino acids. Germline CDR1 SQVTM, CDR2 ANQGSEA. J was trimmed by 0 bases and V by 5 bases; bases with no gene match: 3.

A note on this clonotype: A much larger clone lies one base from this, so it may be a read error. The chain employs TRBV29-1 and TRBJ1-1, with 9 bases identical to TRBD1. This CDR3 is 12 amino acids long. The junction had 4 bases not matched to a gene; V was cut back by 7 bases and J by 4 bases. Germline V lookup: CDR1 SQVTM, CDR2 ANQGSEA. CDR3 in amino acids: CSAGQGSTEAFF. In DNA, the CDR3 is TGCAGCGCCGGACAGGGGAGCACTGAAGCTTTCTTT.

The V and J genes are TRBV10-3 and TRBJ2-1; no firm D call. Trimming left V 0 bases short and J 1 base short, with 4 bases between. The CDR3 totals 14 residues. From germline, CDR1 is ENHRY and CDR2 SYGVKD. The CDR3 nucleotides read TGTGCCATCAGTGAGTCGACGTCCTACAATGAGCAGTTCTTC. Encoded protein: CAISESTSYNEQFF.

This clonotype came up many times. This sequence joins TRBV7-9 and TRBJ2-5; unclear D gene. The CDR3 has 14 amino acids. Germline V CDR1 and CDR2: SEHNR, FQNEAQ (reference sequence). Trimming shortened V by 6 bases and J by 0 bases, and 11 bases separated the two germline ends. Here the CDR3 DNA reads TGTGCCAGCAGGCTTCAGGCGTACCAAGAGACCCAGTACTTC. Protein: CASRLQAYQETQYF.

The V gene is TRBV5-4, the J gene TRBJ2-7; D is unresolved. Trimming left V 1 base short and J 3 bases short, with 5 bases between. CDR1 and CDR2 (germline): SGHNT, YYREEE (reference sequence). This CDR3 has 12 residues. The CDR3 loop reads CASSLNSYEQYV. DNA for the CDR3: TGTGCCAGCAGCTTGAACAGCTACGAGCAGTACGTC.

The chain employs TRBV7-9 and TRBJ2-3; TRBD1 matches 10 bases. The V gene end was trimmed by 4 bases and the J gene end by 2 bases; junction bases not matched to a gene: 3. Germline CDR1 is SEHNR and CDR2 is FQNEAQ (reference sequence). CDR3 length: 15 residues. The CDR3 loop reads CASSSGQGDTDTQYF. The CDR3 DNA sequence: TGTGCCAGCAGCTCCGGACAGGGGGACACAGATACGCAGTATTTT.

This clonotype was counted between two and nine times. This chain uses TRBV7-6 with TRBJ1-6, with D unresolved. Germline V lookup: CDR1 SGHVS, CDR2 FNYEAQ. Trimming cost V 3 bases and J 13 bases, with 16 bases left between them. The CDR3 length is 14 residues. The CDR3 sequence: CASSLTAIDPPLHF. In DNA, the CDR3 is TGTGCCAGCAGCTTGACGGCTATCGATCCCCCCCTCCACTTT.

The rearrangement joins TRBV20-1 to TRBJ2-7; D possibly corresponds to TRBD1 (9 bases). Per germline, CDR1 DFQATT and CDR2 SNEGSKA (reference sequence). Trimming left V 4 bases short and J 4 bases short, with 20 bases between. This CDR3 has 15 residues. DNA of the CDR3: TGCAGTGCTACGGGAGGGACAGGGTCGCCTTACGAGCAGTACGTC. Its protein is CSATGGTGSPYEQYV.